Listed here are 22 T cell receptor beta chains from one sample, sequenced in a study of blood T cell repertoires in COVID-19. This table comes from immunoSEQ multiplex PCR, and its TCRdb copy is limited to in-frame clones, with some not included. The table has more than 150,000 clones, about 77% seen once. Sequencing was performed on peripheral blood. The receptors were sampled from a woman of 80 years or more with active or convalescent COVID-19.

The chain combines TRBV7-2 with TRBJ1-1, with D maybe TRBD1 (5 bases). Trimming left V 0 bases short and J 7 bases short, with 15 bases between. CDR3 length: 15 residues. Germline V gene data show CDR1 as SGHTA and CDR2 as FQGNSA. In DNA form, the CDR3 reads TGTGCCAGCAGCTTAGCGGGCCAGGGATACAGTGAAGCTTTCTTT. This codes for CASSLAGQGYSEAFF.

This chain links TRBV6-2 or TRBV6-3 with TRBJ2-1, with D uncertain. Germline-derived CDR1 and CDR2 are MNHEY and SVGEGT. Trimming pared 8 bases from V and 9 bases from J, leaving 20 bases between. The CDR3 length is 14 residues. The CDR3 loop is CASGQQPLTSEQFF. CDR3 coding DNA: TGTGCCAGCGGCCAACAGCCTCTGACGAGTGAGCAGTTCTTC.

J is TRBJ1-6 and V is TRBV6-1; TRBD1 might be the D (5 bases). V lost 2 bases and J 8 bases, leaving 10 bases between the germline ends. Germline V gene data show CDR1 as MNHNS and CDR2 as SASEGT. The CDR3 spans 14 residues. The CDR3: CASSEQGADSPLHF. CDR3 nucleotide sequence: TGTGCCAGCAGTGAACAAGGGGCGGATTCACCCCTCCACTTT.

This chain links TRBV10-2 with TRBJ2-7, with a tentative D call TRBD1 (6 bases). V was shortened by 3 bases and J by 0 bases, with 12 bases between the two germline ends. The germline gives CDR1 WSHSY, CDR2 SAAADI. The CDR3 length is 15 residues. CDR3 sequence (DNA): TGCGCCAGCAGTGACTCACAGGGAAGCTCCTACGAGCAGTACTTC. Protein product: CASSDSQGSSYEQYF.

The chain has TRBV5-4 and TRBJ1-4, with 7 bases lining up with TRBD1. CDR3 length: 14 residues. The ends lost 5 bases at V and 8 bases at J; junction bases unmatched: 9. Per the germline V gene, CDR1 is SGHNT and CDR2 is YYREEE (reference sequence). CDR3 loop: CASRTDRWSEKLFF. CDR3 sequence (DNA): TGTGCCAGCAGGACGGACAGGTGGTCCGAAAAACTGTTTTTT.

The chain combines TRBV28 with TRBJ1-6; unclear D gene. The CDR3 totals 15 residues. Germline V CDR1 and CDR2: MDHEN, SYDVKM. V lost 5 bases and J 0 bases, leaving 8 bases between the germline ends. CDR3 nucleotide sequence: TGTGCCAGCAGTGGGGAGGTCTCCTATAATTCACCCCTCCACTTT. Translating gives CASSGEVSYNSPLHF.

This chain joins TRBV6-1 and TRBJ1-2; D is uncertain. Deletions cut 2 bases from V and 2 bases from J, with 9 bases between. In germline, CDR1 is MNHNS, CDR2 SASEGT. The length of the CDR3 is 14 residues. The CDR3 loop is CASSEQRFNYGYTF. CDR3 DNA: TGTGCCAGCAGTGAACAACGGTTCAACTATGGCTACACCTTC.

This chain uses TRBV9 with TRBJ1-1, with a weak D call TRBD1 (5 bases). Trimming took 2 bases from V and 5 from J, leaving 10 bases between them. Germline V gene lookup returns CDR1 SGDLS and CDR2 YYNGEE. The CDR3 has 13 residues. CDR3 nucleotide sequence: TGTGCCAGCAGCGTGGCCCGGGGGACTGAAGCTTTCTTT. Encoded protein: CASSVARGTEAFF.

The chain links TRBV28 to TRBJ2-5; 11 bases map to TRBD1. The CDR3 length is 15 residues. Germline V gene data show CDR1 as MDHEN and CDR2 as SYDVKM. Losses at the gene ends were 6 bases for V and 5 bases for J; bases not matched to a gene: 8. This CDR3 is CASRPGTGGWETQYF. The CDR3 DNA reads TGTGCCAGCAGGCCCGGGACAGGGGGGTGGGAGACCCAGTACTTC.

This chain links TRBV4-1 with TRBJ1-2; 10 bases map to TRBD1. The CDR3 extends over 16 amino acids. Germline CDR1 reads MGHRA; CDR2 reads YSYEKL. The junction had 7 bases not matched to a gene; V was cut back by 3 bases and J by 3 bases. CDR3 protein: CASSQRTGTGDYGYTF. The CDR3 DNA follows: TGCGCCAGCAGCCAGAGAACCGGGACAGGGGACTATGGCTACACCTTC.

V usage is TRBV6-5 and J usage is TRBJ2-5, with a weak D call TRBD2 (6 bases). The CDR3 consists of 16 residues. Germline V gives CDR1 MNHEY, CDR2 SVGAGI. V dropped 2 bases and J dropped 5 bases, with 18 bases sitting between them. CDR3 DNA: TGTGCCAGCAGTTACAGACAGCGGGCCTTGGGGGAGACCCAGTACTTC. Translated, it gives CASSYRQRALGETQYF.

A few counts support this clone. V and J are TRBV24-1 and TRBJ1-5, with 12 bases fitting TRBD1. The CDR3 is made up of 16 amino acids. The junction had 7 bases not matched to a gene; V was cut back by 5 bases and J by 6 bases. The germline V gene has CDR1 KGHDR and CDR2 SFDVKD. The CDR3 DNA is TGTGCCACCAGTGCCGGGGGACAGGGGGCCGGTCAGCCCCAGCATTTT. Encoded protein: CATSAGGQGAGQPQHF.

The V call is TRBV28, the J call TRBJ1-2; D not certain. Germline CDR1 reads MDHEN; CDR2 reads SYDVKM. V lost 5 bases and J lost 3, with 19 bases in between. The CDR3 spans 16 residues. The CDR3 nucleotides are TGTGCCAGCAGTCTAACAGAAGATATCCTCTACTATGGCTACACCTTC. This gives the protein CASSLTEDILYYGYTF.

To note about this clone: The junction and the germline gene differ at one end; a read error may be behind it. The chain is built from TRBV12-3 or TRBV12-4 and TRBJ1-3, with 7 positions matching TRBD1. The CDR3 runs 13 residues. The CDR3 protein is CASSPPTGPSLSF. In nucleotides, the CDR3 is TGTGCCAGCAGTCCCCCGACAGGGCCTTCTCTATCTTTT.

This rearrangement joins TRBV19 to TRBJ1-1; 7 bases are a match to TRBD1. V lost 6 bases and J lost 1; bases outside the gene matches: 5. CDR1 is LNHDA, CDR2 SQIVND, per germline (reference sequence). There are 14 residues in the CDR3. The CDR3 reads CASRRQGSNTEAFF. The CDR3 DNA reads TGTGCCAGTAGAAGACAGGGCTCGAACACTGAAGCTTTCTTT.

This clone has a handful of counts. The chain joins TRBV11-2 to TRBJ1-1; D call uncertain. Germline V gene sequence: CDR1 SGHAT, CDR2 FQNNGV. Trimming cost V 1 base and J 6 bases, with 12 bases left between them. This CDR3 has 14 amino acids. Written as DNA, the CDR3 is TGTGCCAGCAGCTTAGTTGCCGGGGAGTCTGAAGCTTTCTTT. Its protein is CASSLVAGESEAFF.

The rearrangement uses TRBV7-3 and TRBJ2-5, with D perhaps TRBD1 (5 bases). V lost 5 bases and J lost 5, with 12 bases in between. The CDR3 length is 13 residues. Germline CDR1 SGHTA, CDR2 FQGTGA. The CDR3 DNA sequence: TGTGCCAGCAGCAACACGCCAGGGGAGACCCAGTACTTC. Its protein is CASSNTPGETQYF.

This clone was found a few times. Sequence at one end of the junction differs from germline and may be a read error. The chain employs TRBV3-1 (or the pseudogene TRBV3-2) and TRBJ2-5; the match to TRBD2 covers 9 bases. Germline V lookup: CDR1 LGHDT, CDR2 YNNKEL (reference sequence). The CDR3 contains 15 residues. CDR3 coding DNA: TGTGCCAGCAGACAAGCGGGGGGTTTACAAGAGACCCAGTACTTC. The encoded protein is CASRQAGGLQETQYF.

CDR3 nucleotide sequence: TGCGCCAGCAGCTTAAATGGGGACTTAATGGGAAAACTGTTTTTT. Amino acid sequence: CASSLNGDLMGKLFF. J is TRBJ1-4 and V is TRBV4-1, with TRBD1 as a possible D gene (5 bases). V shed 5 bases and J shed 10 bases, with 20 bases lying between them. The CDR3 is 15 amino acids. Germline V gene data show CDR1 as MGHRA and CDR2 as YSYEKL.

This clone was seen only once. The chain carries TRBV19 and TRBJ1-1; TRBD1 might be the D (5 bases). The CDR3 contains 16 residues. Germline V gene data show CDR1 as LNHDA and CDR2 as SQIVND (reference sequence). V was shortened by 6 bases and J by 3 bases, with 20 bases between the two germline ends. The CDR3 DNA is TGTGCCAGTAGGCCTAACCGGGCCGGGGGGGACACTGAAGCTTTCTTT. Translating gives CASRPNRAGGDTEAFF.

This chain links TRBV7-2 with TRBJ1-6; 8 bases fit TRBD1. From germline, CDR1 is SGHTA and CDR2 FQGNSA. The CDR3 consists of 16 residues. Germline trimming cut 1 base from V and 10 bases from J; bases unmatched to any gene: 9. The CDR3 sequence is CASSLGPDRGGSPLHF. The CDR3 coding sequence is TGTGCCAGCAGCTTAGGTCCCGACAGGGGAGGCTCACCCCTCCACTTT.

This clone came up once. The J gene is TRBJ1-2, the V gene TRBV12-3 or TRBV12-4; unclear D gene. The CDR3 has 13 amino acids. V dropped 3 bases and J dropped 8 bases, with 13 bases sitting between them. CDR3 sequence reads: CASSFSPGGGYTF. The CDR3 region has the DNA TGTGCCAGCAGTTTTAGTCCGGGTGGCGGCTACACCTTC.